The next 18 T cell receptor beta chains were all read from a single sample in a study of T cell clusters in autoimmune cytopenias. TRB rearrangements were amplified by touch-down multiplex PCR with mixed TRB-A/B primers. Reanalyzing the multiplex PCR reads, TCRdb keeps one entry per CDR3 protein, without DNA. Here the sample table reports around 9,800 distinct CDR3 sequences. TRB amplification used 250 ng of peripheral blood genomic DNA. These data are also associated with another study on T cell repertoires in aging, cancer and after chemotherapy.

The sample comprised peripheral blood. The receptors here all came from a human donor in good health.

The rearrangement links TRBV20-1 to TRBJ1-3; TCRdb returns TRBD1, unconfirmable since there is no DNA. This CDR3 has 11 residues. The germline V gene encodes CDR1 DFQATT and CDR2 SNEGSKA (reference sequence). Here the CDR3 reads CSASGGYTIYF.

Considering frequency, this clonotype is medium-sized. The rearrangement links TRBV6-4 to TRBJ1-2. CDR1 is MRHNA, CDR2 SNTAGT, per germline. The CDR3 contains 11 residues. The CDR3 loop reads CASRGGYGYTF.

This chain joins TRBV6-4 and TRBJ2-3; TCRdb names TRBD2, which stays unverified in the absence of DNA. Germline values: CDR1 MRHNA, CDR2 SNTAGT. This CDR3 has 15 amino acids. The CDR3 is CASSETSGGTDTQYF.

The chain couples TRBV29-1 to TRBJ2-2; TCRdb designates TRBD1, a call that cannot be tested without DNA. Germline-derived CDR1 and CDR2 are SQVTM and ANQGSEA. The CDR3 contains 14 residues. The CDR3 loop is CSAARTGGTGELFF.

The V and J genes are TRBV6-5 and TRBJ2-3; TCRdb reports TRBD2, a call that lacks DNA to check it against. The CDR3 contains 14 residues. Germline V CDR1 and CDR2: MNHEY, SVGAGI. The CDR3 sequence is CASRRGDITDTQYF.

By frequency, this clonotype registers medium-sized. The chain combines TRBV19 with TRBJ2-2; the TCRdb D gene call, TRBD1, has no DNA to confirm it. This CDR3 spans 14 amino acids. CDR1 LNHDA and CDR2 SQIVND come from the germline V gene (reference sequence). The CDR3: CATKGTPSTGELFF.

By frequency, this clonotype registers medium-sized. This chain joins TRBV19 and TRBJ2-1. Germline V gives CDR1 LNHDA, CDR2 SQIVND (reference sequence). There are 15 residues in the CDR3. The CDR3 sequence: CASSIGGFLRNEQFF.

This clonotype registers medium-sized (0.01 to 0.1%) by frequency. The gene calls are TRBV7-2 and TRBJ1-2; without DNA, the TCRdb call of TRBD1 cannot be checked. The germline V gene has CDR1 SGHTA and CDR2 FQGNSA. This CDR3 comprises 15 residues. CDR3: CASSSRQVTNYGYTF. Full variable domain (missing parts from reference TRBV7-2 and TRBJ1-2): GAGVSQSPSNKVTEKGKDVELRCDPISGHTALYWYRQSLGQGLEFLIYFQGNSAPDKSGLPSDRFSAERTGGSVSTLTIQRTQQEDSAVYLCASSSRQVTNYGYTFGSGTRLTVV.

The chain recombines TRBV15 with TRBJ2-3; with no DNA, the TCRdb D assignment of TRBD2 cannot be verified. The CDR3 runs to 16 residues. CDR1 is LNHNV, CDR2 YYDKDF, per germline (reference sequence). CDR3 in amino acids: CATSRVWANPTDTQYF.

V gene TRBV6-2 or TRBV6-3 combines with J gene TRBJ1-6; absent DNA, TCRdb's TRBD1 call cannot be checked. Germline V gene lookup returns CDR1 MNHEY and CDR2 SVGEGT. CDR3 length equals 18 residues. CDR3: CASSYVRTRSSYNSPLHF.

Frequency places this clonotype as medium-sized. CDR3 residues: CASSYGWDNYNSPLHF. The chain combines TRBV6-2 or TRBV6-3 with TRBJ1-6; the D call from TCRdb, TRBD1, cannot be confirmed without DNA. Germline CDR1 is MNHEY and CDR2 is SVGEGT. The CDR3 runs 16 residues.

The chain carries TRBV5-6 and TRBJ2-6. Germline CDR1 SGHDT, CDR2 YYEEEE. This CDR3 has 13 amino acids. This CDR3 is CASSPAKANVLTF. Variable domain in full (rest from reference TRBV5-6 and TRBJ2-6): DAGVTQSPTHLIKTRGQQVTLRCSPKSGHDTVSWYQQALGQGPQFIFQYYEEEERQRGNFPDRFSGHQFPNYSSELNVNALLLGDSALYLCASSPAKANVLTFGAGSRLTVL.

The gene calls are TRBV13 and TRBJ1-1; there is no DNA to check the TCRdb D call of TRBD1. Per the germline V gene, CDR1 is PRHDT and CDR2 is FYEKMQ (reference sequence). This CDR3 has 15 amino acids. CDR3: CASSQTPGVHTEAFF.

This clonotype is called medium-sized (0.01 to 0.1%) based on its frequency. The chain combines TRBV6-1 with TRBJ1-2; the TCRdb call, TRBD1, lacks DNA for checking. Germline CDR1 MNHNS, CDR2 SASEGT. The CDR3 has 12 amino acids. CDR3 residues: CASSTGPGGYTF.

The chain uses TRBV15 and TRBJ2-2; TCRdb proposes TRBD2, but this gene call is untestable without DNA. This CDR3 has 14 amino acids. Looked up from germline, CDR1 is LNHNV and CDR2 is YYDKDF (reference sequence). The CDR3: CATRGTVAIGELFF.

The chain combines TRBV7-2 with TRBJ1-2. The CDR3 is 16 residues long. The germline V gene encodes CDR1 SGHTA and CDR2 FQGNSA. This chain's CDR3 is CASSLQDLGFGYGYTF.

The chain combines TRBV12-3 or TRBV12-4 with TRBJ2-2. CDR3 size: 15 residues. The chain's CDR3 is CASSLNGANTGELFF.

V is TRBV12-3 or TRBV12-4 and J is TRBJ2-5; TCRdb's D call of TRBD1 is untestable without DNA. The CDR3 spans 15 residues. The CDR3 here is CASSPLGGGQETQYF.